These 16 T cell receptor beta chains originate from one sample sequenced in a study of T cells in Graves' hyperthyroidism and ophthalmopathy. Amplification of TCR beta CDR3 regions was performed using RNA transcripts as template. The HTBI set primed first-round TCR CDR3 RT-PCR. MiXCR, run by TCRdb on the multiplex PCR reads, gives a single entry per CDR3 protein. The table has fewer than 450,000 distinct CDR3 sequences, about a sixth seen once. Sequences were obtained from blood. The source of these receptors is a woman aged 25 to 39 with Graves' hyperthyroidism that later progressed to Graves' ophthalmopathy.

This clonotype was picked up many times. The CDR3, as DNA: TGTGCAACAAGACGGGGGTCCACTGAAGCTTTCTTT. It encodes CATRRGSTEAFF. The rearrangement joins TRBV12-3 or TRBV12-4 to TRBJ1-1, with a possible D match to TRBD1 (5 bases). The CDR3 spans 12 residues.

This clonotype has ten or more counts. The rearrangement uses TRBV29-1 and TRBJ1-1; D is uncertain. With 0 bases removed from V and 11 bases from J, the gap between germline ends came to 13 bases. Germline values: CDR1 SQVTM, CDR2 ANQGSEA. The CDR3 length is 12 residues. The CDR3 region has the DNA TGCAGCGTTGAAGATCCTTCCAAACGGGCTTTCTTT. It codes for CSVEDPSKRAFF.

V gene TRBV12-3 or TRBV12-4 combines with J gene TRBJ1-1, with unresolved D. Trimming shortened V by 5 bases and J by 5 bases, and 18 bases separated the two germline ends. This CDR3 contains 15 residues. CDR3 in DNA: TGTGCCAGCAGTCCAAGACTTATGGGAGGAACTGAAGCTTTCTTT. It yields the protein CASSPRLMGGTEAFF.

This clonotype was detected once. The CDR3 sequence is CASSQESGLPNTEAFF. Here the CDR3 DNA reads TGCGCCAGCAGCCAAGAGAGCGGCCTGCCGAACACTGAAGCTTTCTTT. The rearrangement uses TRBV4-1 and TRBJ1-1; no definite D call. Trimming took off 0 bases at V and 1 base at J, with 12 bases between the two ends. The germline V gene encodes CDR1 MGHRA and CDR2 YSYEKL. The CDR3 has 16 residues.

The chain links TRBV11-1 to TRBJ2-1, with TRBD2 matching over 11 bases. Germline V gene data show CDR1 as SGHAT and CDR2 as FQDESV (reference sequence). The CDR3 spans 16 residues. The ends lost 2 bases at V and 8 bases at J; junction bases unmatched: 8. The CDR3 sequence: CASSLRQTSGTYEQFF. DNA of the CDR3: TGTGCCAGCAGCTTACGACAGACTAGCGGGACGTATGAGCAGTTCTTC.

In this sample, this clonotype turned up many times. This sequence joins TRBV5-1 and TRBJ2-1; the D gene is possibly TRBD1 (6 bases). The V gene's germline CDR1 is SGHRS and CDR2 YFSETQ. This CDR3 has 14 residues. V lost 1 base, J lost 4 bases, and 9 bases lay in between. CDR3 region: CASSLTQGYNEQFF. The CDR3 DNA is TGCGCCAGCAGCTTGACGCAGGGGTACAATGAGCAGTTCTTC.

This rearrangement joins TRBV28 to TRBJ1-1; 9 bases match TRBD1. This CDR3 has 18 amino acids. Germline CDR1 MDHEN, CDR2 SYDVKM. Unmatched junction bases numbered 16, after V lost 2 bases and J lost 6 bases. This CDR3 reads CASSLAPWWGQGRSEAFF. In DNA form, the CDR3 reads TGTGCCAGCAGTTTAGCCCCGTGGTGGGGACAGGGAAGGTCTGAAGCTTTCTTT.

CDR3 DNA sequence: TGCAGCGTTGCCTCCTTTGGGGGCTACACCTTC. It specifies CSVASFGGYTF. The chain couples TRBV29-1 to TRBJ1-2; unclear D gene. Germline V gene lookup returns CDR1 SQVTM and CDR2 ANQGSEA. This CDR3 has 11 amino acids. Trimming stripped 4 bases from V and 8 bases from J, with 11 bases between.

This clonotype has ten or more counts. The rearrangement links TRBV12-3 or TRBV12-4 to TRBJ2-5; the D gene is possibly TRBD1 (6 bases). This CDR3 has 14 residues. V was clipped by 5 bases and J by 2 bases, with 12 bases between them. The CDR3 sequence is CASSPLDRQETQYF. CDR3 DNA sequence: TGTGCCAGCAGTCCCCTGGACAGACAAGAGACCCAGTACTTC.

Turning to this clonotype: One end of the junction varies from germline; a read error may be responsible. The V call is TRBV27, the J call TRBJ2-5, with D unresolved. The CDR3 is 13 amino acids. The germline V gene has CDR1 MNHEY and CDR2 SMNVEV (reference sequence). The CDR3 DNA reads TGTGCCCGCAGTCCCTCCGCGCAGGAGACCCAGTACTTC. Protein product: CARSPSAQETQYF.

This clonotype was seen at least ten times. The J gene is TRBJ2-1, the V gene TRBV18; TRBD2 matches at 12 bases. CDR3 length equals 15 residues. Germline V CDR1 and CDR2: KGHSH, LQKENI. After removal of 5 bases from V and 8 bases from J, the junction contained 7 bases not matched to a gene. CDR3 DNA: TGTGCCAGCTCATCCACCCTAGCGGGAGGGGATGAGCAGTTCTTC. Translated: CASSSTLAGGDEQFF.

This clonotype turned up a few times. The V call is TRBV5-1, the J call TRBJ2-5; 7 bases fit TRBD1. The CDR3 consists of 15 residues. Trimming cost V 4 bases and J 4 bases; bases outside gene matches: 10. The germline gives CDR1 SGHRS, CDR2 YFSETQ. This chain's CDR3 is CASSLTDRAGETQYF. The DNA for the CDR3 is TGCGCCAGCAGCCTAACTGACAGGGCAGGAGAGACCCAGTACTTC.

This clonotype showed up many times. J is TRBJ2-1 and V is TRBV7-9; 11 bases are a match to TRBD2. V was clipped by 4 bases and J by 3 bases; unmatched bases: 8. Germline lookup yields CDR1 SEHNR and CDR2 FQNEAQ (reference sequence). The CDR3 has 17 residues. The CDR3 reads CASSSQQGTSGYNEQFF. As DNA, the CDR3 is TGTGCCAGCAGCTCACAACAGGGGACTAGCGGCTACAATGAGCAGTTCTTC.

The table lists this clonotype with many counts. The V gene is TRBV20-1, the J gene TRBJ2-1; 8 positions agree with TRBD2. CDR1 is DFQATT and CDR2 is SNEGSKA in the germline V gene (reference sequence). The CDR3 has 16 residues. J gave up 4 bases and V 0 bases, and 8 bases lay outside the gene matches. CDR3 sequence reads: CSARDYAGGWYNEQFF. CDR3 in DNA: TGCAGTGCTAGAGATTACGCGGGAGGCTGGTACAATGAGCAGTTCTTC.

This clonotype occurred many times. This chain connects TRBV29-1 to TRBJ1-1, with D possibly being TRBD1 (6 bases). CDR1 and CDR2 (germline): SQVTM, ANQGSEA. V dropped 3 bases and J dropped 10 bases, with 18 bases sitting between them. The CDR3 length is 13 residues. This chain's CDR3 is CSVDGGPNSGAFF. CDR3 coding DNA: TGCAGCGTTGACGGGGGGCCAAACTCGGGAGCTTTCTTT. Combining the CDR3 with reference TRBV29-1 and TRBJ1-1 gives the whole variable domain SAVISQKPSRDICQRGTSLTIQCQVDSQVTMMFWYRQQPGQSLTLIATANQGSEATYESGFVIDKFPISRPNLTFSTLTVSNMSPEDSSIYLCSVDGGPNSGAFFGQGTRLTVV.

V gene TRBV19 combines with J gene TRBJ2-3, with TRBD1 identical over 7 bases. This CDR3 region has 14 residues. Germline CDR1 LNHDA, CDR2 SQIVND (reference sequence). The V gene end was trimmed by 5 bases and the J gene end by 4 bases; junction bases not matched to a gene: 6. The CDR3 DNA sequence: TGTGCCAGTAGTGAACAGGGGTTTCCAGATACGCAGTATTTT. Translated: CASSEQGFPDTQYF.